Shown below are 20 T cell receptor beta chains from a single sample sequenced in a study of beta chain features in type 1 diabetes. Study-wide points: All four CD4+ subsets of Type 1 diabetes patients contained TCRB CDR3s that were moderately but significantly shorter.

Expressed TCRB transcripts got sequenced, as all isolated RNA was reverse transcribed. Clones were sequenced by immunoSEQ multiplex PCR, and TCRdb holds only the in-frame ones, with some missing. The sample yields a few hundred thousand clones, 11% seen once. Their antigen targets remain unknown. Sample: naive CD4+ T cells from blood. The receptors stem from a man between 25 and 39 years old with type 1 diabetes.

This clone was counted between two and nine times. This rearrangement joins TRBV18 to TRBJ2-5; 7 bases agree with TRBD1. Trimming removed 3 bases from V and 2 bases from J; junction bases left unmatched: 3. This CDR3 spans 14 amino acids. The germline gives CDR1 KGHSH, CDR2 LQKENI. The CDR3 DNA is TGTGCCAGCTCACCGGGACAGTTACAAGAGACCCAGTACTTC. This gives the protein CASSPGQLQETQYF.

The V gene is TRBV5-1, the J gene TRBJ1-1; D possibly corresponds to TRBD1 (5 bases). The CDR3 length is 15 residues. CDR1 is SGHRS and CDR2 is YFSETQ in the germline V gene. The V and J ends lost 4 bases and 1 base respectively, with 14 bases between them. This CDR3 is CASSRTYTGNTEAFF. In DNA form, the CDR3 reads TGCGCCAGCAGCCGAACTTATACAGGGAACACTGAAGCTTTCTTT.

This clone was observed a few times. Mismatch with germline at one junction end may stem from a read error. CDR3 nucleotides: TGCAGTGCTAGCTTAAACAGGGGTTCTTTC. It yields the protein CSASLNRGSF. The V and J genes are TRBV20-1 and TRBJ1-2, with TRBD1 identical over 7 bases. Germline loops: CDR1 DFQATT, CDR2 SNEGSKA (reference sequence). The CDR3 contains 10 residues.

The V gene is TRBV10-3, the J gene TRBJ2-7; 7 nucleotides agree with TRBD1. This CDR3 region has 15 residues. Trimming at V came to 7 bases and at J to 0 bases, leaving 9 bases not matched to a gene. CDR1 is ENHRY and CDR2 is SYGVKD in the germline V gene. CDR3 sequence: CAITRDSQSSYEQYF. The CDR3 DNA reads TGTGCCATCACCCGGGACAGCCAAAGCTCCTACGAGCAGTACTTC.

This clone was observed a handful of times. CDR3: CASSLSGNEQFF. The CDR3 coding sequence is TGTGCCAGCAGCTTAAGCGGTAATGAGCAGTTCTTC. The chain employs TRBV7-3 and TRBJ2-1; no definite D call. The CDR3 extends over 12 amino acids. Germline CDR1 is SGHTA and CDR2 is FQGTGA. The germline V and J ends were trimmed by 1 base and 7 bases, with 5 bases remaining between them.

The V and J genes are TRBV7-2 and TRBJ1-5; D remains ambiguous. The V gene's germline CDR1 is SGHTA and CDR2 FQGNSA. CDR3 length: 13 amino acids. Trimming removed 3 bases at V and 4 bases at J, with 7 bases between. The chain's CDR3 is CASSFRRNQPQHF. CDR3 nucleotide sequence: TGTGCCAGCAGCTTTAGGAGGAATCAGCCCCAGCATTTT.

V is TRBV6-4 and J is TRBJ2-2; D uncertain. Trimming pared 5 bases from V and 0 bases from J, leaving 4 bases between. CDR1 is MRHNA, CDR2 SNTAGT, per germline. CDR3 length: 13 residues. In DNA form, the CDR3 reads TGTGCCAGCAGTTCCGCGAACACCGGGGAGCTGTTTTTT. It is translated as CASSSANTGELFF.

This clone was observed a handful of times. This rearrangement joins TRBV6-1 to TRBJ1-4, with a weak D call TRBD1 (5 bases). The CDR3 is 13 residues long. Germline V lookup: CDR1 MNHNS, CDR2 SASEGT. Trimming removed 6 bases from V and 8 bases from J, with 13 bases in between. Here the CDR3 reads CASRAGVLEKLFF. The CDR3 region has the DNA TGTGCCAGCAGGGCGGGGGTGTTGGAAAAACTGTTTTTT.

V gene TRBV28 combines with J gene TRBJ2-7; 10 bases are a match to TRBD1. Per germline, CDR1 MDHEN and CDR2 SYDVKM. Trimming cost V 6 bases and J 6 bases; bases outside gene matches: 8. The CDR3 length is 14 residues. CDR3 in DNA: TGTGCCAGCAGCTCCGGGACAGGGGTCCGCGAGCAGTACTTC. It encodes CASSSGTGVREQYF.

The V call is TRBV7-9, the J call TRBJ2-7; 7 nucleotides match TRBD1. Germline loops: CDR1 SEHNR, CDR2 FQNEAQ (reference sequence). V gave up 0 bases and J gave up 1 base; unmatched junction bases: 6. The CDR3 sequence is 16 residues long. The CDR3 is CASSLAGTGASYEQYF. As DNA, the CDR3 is TGTGCCAGCAGCTTAGCGGGAACAGGGGCTTCCTACGAGCAGTACTTC.

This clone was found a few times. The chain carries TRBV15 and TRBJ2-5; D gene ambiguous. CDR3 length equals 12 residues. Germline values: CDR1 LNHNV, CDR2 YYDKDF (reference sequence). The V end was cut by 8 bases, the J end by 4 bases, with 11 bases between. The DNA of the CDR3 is TGTGCCACCGGCCGAACGGGAGAGACCCAGTACTTC. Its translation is CATGRTGETQYF.

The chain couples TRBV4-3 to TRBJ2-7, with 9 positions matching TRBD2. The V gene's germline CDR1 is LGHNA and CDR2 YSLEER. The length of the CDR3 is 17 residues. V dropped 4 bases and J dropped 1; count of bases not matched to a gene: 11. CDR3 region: CASSLVRASGDSYEQYF. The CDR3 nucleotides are TGCGCCAGCAGCCTCGTTCGGGCTAGCGGGGATTCCTACGAGCAGTACTTC.

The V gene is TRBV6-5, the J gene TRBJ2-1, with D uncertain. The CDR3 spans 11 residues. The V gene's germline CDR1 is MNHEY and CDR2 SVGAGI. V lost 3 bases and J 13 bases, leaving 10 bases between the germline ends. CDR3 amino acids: CASSYLRSQFF. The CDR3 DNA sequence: TGTGCCAGCAGTTATCTACGAAGTCAGTTCTTC.

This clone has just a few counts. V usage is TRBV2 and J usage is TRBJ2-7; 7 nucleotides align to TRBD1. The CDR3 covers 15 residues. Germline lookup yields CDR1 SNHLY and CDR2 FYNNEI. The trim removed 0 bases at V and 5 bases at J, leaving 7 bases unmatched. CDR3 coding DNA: TGTGCCAGCAGTGAAGCGGGGGCAGGGGGAAACGAGCAGTACTTC. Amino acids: CASSEAGAGGNEQYF.

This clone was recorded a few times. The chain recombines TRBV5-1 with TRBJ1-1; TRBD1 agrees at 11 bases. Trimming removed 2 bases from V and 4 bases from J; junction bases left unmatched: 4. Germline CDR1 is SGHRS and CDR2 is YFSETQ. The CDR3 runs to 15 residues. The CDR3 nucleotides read TGCGCCAGCAGCTTCACCGGGACAGGGGGCACTGAAGCTTTCTTT. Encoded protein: CASSFTGTGGTEAFF.

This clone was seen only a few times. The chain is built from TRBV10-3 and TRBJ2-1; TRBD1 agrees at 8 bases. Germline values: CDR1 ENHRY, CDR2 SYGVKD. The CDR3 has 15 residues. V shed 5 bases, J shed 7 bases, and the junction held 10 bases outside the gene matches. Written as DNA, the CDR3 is TGTGCCATCAGTCAGACAGGGGATCGGTGGAATGAGCAGTTCTTC. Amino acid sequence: CAISQTGDRWNEQFF.

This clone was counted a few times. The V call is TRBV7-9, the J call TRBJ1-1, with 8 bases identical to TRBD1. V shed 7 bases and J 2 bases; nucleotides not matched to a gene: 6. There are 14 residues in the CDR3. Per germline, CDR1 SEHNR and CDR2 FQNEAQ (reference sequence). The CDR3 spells CASTLTGGNTEAFF. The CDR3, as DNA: TGTGCCAGCACCCTAACAGGGGGTAACACTGAAGCTTTCTTT.

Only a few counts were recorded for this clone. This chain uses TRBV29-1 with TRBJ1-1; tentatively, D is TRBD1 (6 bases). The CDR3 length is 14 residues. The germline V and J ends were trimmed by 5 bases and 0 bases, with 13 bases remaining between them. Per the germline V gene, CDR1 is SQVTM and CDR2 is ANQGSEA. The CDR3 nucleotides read TGCAGCGTTAAGGACAGAAGAGTGAACACTGAAGCTTTCTTT. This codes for CSVKDRRVNTEAFF.

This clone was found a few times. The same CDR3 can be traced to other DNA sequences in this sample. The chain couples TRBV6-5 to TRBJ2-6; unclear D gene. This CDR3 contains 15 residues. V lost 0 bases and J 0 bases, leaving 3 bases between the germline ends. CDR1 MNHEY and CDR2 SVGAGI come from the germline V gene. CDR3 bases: TGTGCCAGCAGTTACTCCAGCTCTGGGGCCAACGTCCTGACTTTC. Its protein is CASSYSSSGANVLTF.

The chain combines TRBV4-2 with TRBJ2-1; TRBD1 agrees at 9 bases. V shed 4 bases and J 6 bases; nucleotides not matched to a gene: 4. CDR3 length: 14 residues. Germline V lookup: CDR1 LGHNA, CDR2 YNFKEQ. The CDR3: CASSRTGAGNEQFF. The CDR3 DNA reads TGTGCCAGCAGCCGGACAGGGGCCGGCAATGAGCAGTTCTTC.